The present TCR beta chain was sequenced within a study of T-cell memory formation after mild COVID-19. One entry per CDR3 protein results from TCRdb running MiXCR on the 5' RACE reads. This table has about 430,000 distinct CDR3 sequences, 20% to 25% appearing once. About this clonotype: Antigen unknown.

V lost 4 bases, J lost 3 bases, and 9 bases lay in between. This CDR3 is 15 amino acids long. Germline loops: CDR1 KGHDR, CDR2 SFDVKD. Notes on the study in general: Unconfirmed was the SARS-CoV-2 specificity of second-wave clones that peaked on day 37.

The sequence came from an adult woman who had mild COVID-19 (a few samples of this study predate the infection). Cell type and time point are not known. This chain joins TRBV24-1 and TRBJ2-6, with D perhaps TRBD1 (5 bases). Sequencing input: PBMCs or a T cell subset sorted from them (not recorded which). The CDR3 spells CATSDSGYGANVLTF. For the CDR3, the DNA is TGTGCCACCAGTGACTCAGGGTATGGGGCCAACGTCCTGACTTTC.